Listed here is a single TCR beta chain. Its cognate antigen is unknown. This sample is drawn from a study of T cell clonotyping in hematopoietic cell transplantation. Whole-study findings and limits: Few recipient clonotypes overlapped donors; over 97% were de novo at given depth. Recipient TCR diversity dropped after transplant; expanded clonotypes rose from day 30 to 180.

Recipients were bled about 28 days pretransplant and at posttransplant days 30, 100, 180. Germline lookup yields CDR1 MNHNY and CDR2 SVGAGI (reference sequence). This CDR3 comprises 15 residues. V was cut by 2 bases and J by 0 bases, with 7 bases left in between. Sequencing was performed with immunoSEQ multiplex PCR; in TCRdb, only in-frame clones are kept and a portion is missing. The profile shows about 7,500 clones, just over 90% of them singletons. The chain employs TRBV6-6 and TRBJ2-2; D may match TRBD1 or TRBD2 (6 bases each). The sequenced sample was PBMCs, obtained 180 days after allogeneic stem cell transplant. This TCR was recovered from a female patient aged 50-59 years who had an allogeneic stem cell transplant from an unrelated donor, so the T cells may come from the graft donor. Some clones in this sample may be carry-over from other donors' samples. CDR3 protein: CASSYGGPNTGELFF. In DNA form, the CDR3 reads TGTGCCAGCAGTTACGGGGGGCCGAACACCGGGGAGCTGTTTTTT.